This T cell receptor (beta chain) was profiled in a study of T cells in Graves' hyperthyroidism and ophthalmopathy. In this sample, this clonotype turned up many times. Amplified TCR beta CDR3 regions came from RNA transcripts. The study used the HTBI primer set for a first-round RT-PCR of the TCR CDR3. MiXCR, applied by TCRdb to the multiplex PCR reads, yields one record per CDR3 protein. In the table there are around 600,000 distinct CDR3 sequences, approximately 42% of which are singletons. The CDR3 length is 14 residues. V lost 0 bases to trimming and J lost 3 bases, with 8 bases between them. The germline V gene has CDR1 SGHAT and CDR2 FQDESV (reference sequence).

The genes are TRBV11-1 and TRBJ1-1, with D hard to call. This TCR derives from an adult man with Graves' disease, either hyperthyroidism or ophthalmopathy (not recorded which). The sample consisted of peripheral blood or thyroid tissue (not recorded which). CDR3 DNA: TGTGCCAGCAGCTTAGCCGGAGGGTACACTGAAGCTTTCTTT. This translates into CASSLAGGYTEAFF. Full variable domain (remainder filled in from reference TRBV11-1 and TRBJ1-1): EAEVAQSPRYKITEKSQAVAFWCDPISGHATLYWYRQILGQGPELLVQFQDESVVDDSQLPKDRFSAERLKGVDSTLKIQPAELGDSAMYLCASSLAGGYTEAFFGQGTRLTVV.